A single sample is the source of the 26 T cell receptor beta chains below, sequenced in a study of shared clonotypes between healthy human individuals. Libraries were prepared by immunoSEQ multiplex PCR; TCRdb keeps only in-frame clonotypes and omits some of them. The sample has about 1 million clones; more than 65% are singletons. Specimen: memory CD4+ T cells sorted from blood. Subset meaning: CD45RA-negative fraction. Receptors were obtained from a man aged 18 to 29 in good health.

The rearrangement uses TRBV28 and TRBJ2-7, with 12 bases lining up with TRBD2. This CDR3 comprises 14 residues. CDR1 MDHEN and CDR2 SYDVKM come from the germline V gene. V lost 5 bases, J lost 4 bases, and 3 bases stayed unmatched. The CDR3 here is CASSVTSGGYEQYF. CDR3 coding DNA: TGTGCCAGCAGTGTTACTAGCGGGGGGTACGAGCAGTACTTC.

A single count supports this clone. V gene TRBV19 combines with J gene TRBJ1-1, with D possibly being TRBD1 (6 bases). CDR1 LNHDA and CDR2 SQIVND come from the germline V gene (reference sequence). The CDR3 totals 13 residues. Trimming stripped 6 bases from V and 8 bases from J, with 16 bases between. DNA of the CDR3: TGTGCCAGTAGGGGTTTCACCACAGGGGAAGCTTTCTTT. Residues: CASRGFTTGEAFF.

With respect to this clone: Other DNA sequences from this sample encode an identical CDR3 as well. This chain links TRBV29-1 with TRBJ2-5; D possibly matches TRBD1 or TRBD2 (7 bases each). This CDR3 is 12 amino acids long. Germline V gives CDR1 SQVTM, CDR2 ANQGSEA. The ends were cut back, 4 bases at V and 4 bases at J, with 10 bases in the middle. As DNA, the CDR3 is TGCAGCGTTGTCAGGGGGGGAGAGACCCAGTACTTC. This gives the protein CSVVRGGETQYF.

This chain uses TRBV28 with TRBJ2-2, with 7 nucleotides matching TRBD2. CDR3 length: 14 amino acids. Germline CDR1 MDHEN, CDR2 SYDVKM. After removal of 8 bases from V and 5 bases from J, the junction contained 8 bases not matched to a gene. The CDR3 sequence: CASVCERGTGELFF. CDR3 bases: TGTGCCAGCGTGTGTGAGCGGGGAACCGGGGAGCTGTTTTTT. The full variable domain, rest sourced from reference TRBV28 and TRBJ2-2, is DVKVTQSSRYLVKRTGEKVFLECVQDMDHENMFWYRQDPGLGLRLIYFSYDVKMKEKGDIPEGYSVSREKKERFSLILESASTNQTSMYLCASVCERGTGELFFGEGSRLTVL.

The V call is TRBV30, the J call TRBJ1-3; tentative D call: TRBD1 (5 bases). This CDR3 is built from 15 residues. The V gene's germline CDR1 is GTSNPN and CDR2 SVGIG (reference sequence). The V gene lost 8 bases and the J gene lost 0 bases, with 17 bases spanning the gap. Here the CDR3 DNA reads TGTGCCGCACTCGGGGGTTTCAACTCTGGAAACACCATATATTTT. It yields the protein CAALGGFNSGNTIYF.

This clone was detected a few times. Other DNA sequences from this sample encode an identical CDR3 as well. This rearrangement joins TRBV30 to TRBJ1-4; the D is unclear. Per the germline V gene, CDR1 is GTSNPN and CDR2 is SVGIG (reference sequence). Trimming removed 2 bases at V and 5 bases at J, with 3 bases between. CDR3 length: 11 residues. The CDR3 region has the DNA TGTGCCTGGAGTAGGAATGAAAAACTGTTTTTT. It is translated as CAWSRNEKLFF.

The chain carries TRBV7-9 and TRBJ1-2; D may be TRBD1 (5 bases). This CDR3 is built from 14 residues. V was shortened by 5 bases and J by 4 bases, with 14 bases between the two germline ends. Germline CDR1 reads SEHNR; CDR2 reads FQNEAQ (reference sequence). Here the CDR3 DNA reads TGTGCCAGCAGCGGTATCCGGGACGTCTATGGCTACACCTTC. This sequence encodes CASSGIRDVYGYTF.

The CDR3 nucleotides read TGTGCCAGCAGCCTTAGCGGGGGGCCACAAGAGACCCAGTACTTC. It codes for CASSLSGGPQETQYF. The chain joins TRBV7-3 to TRBJ2-5; 10 bases are shared with TRBD2. This CDR3 is 15 amino acids long. Looked up from germline, CDR1 is SGHTA and CDR2 is FQGTGA. V lost 5 bases and J lost 2; bases outside the gene matches: 5.

In nucleotides, the CDR3 is TGTGCCAGCAGTCCTGACGTGGGGGGCAATCAGCCCCAGCATTTT. It yields the protein CASSPDVGGNQPQHF. The rearrangement links TRBV6-5 to TRBJ1-5; the D gene is possibly TRBD1 (5 bases). This CDR3 is 15 amino acids long. Trimming stripped 5 bases from V and 2 bases from J, with 13 bases between. Germline V lookup: CDR1 MNHEY, CDR2 SVGAGI.

A word on this clone: Other DNA sequences in the same sample also yield this CDR3. This chain connects TRBV7-2 to TRBJ2-5, with D tentatively TRBD1 (5 bases). This CDR3 spans 13 amino acids. Germline V lookup: CDR1 SGHTA, CDR2 FQGNSA. V was clipped by 5 bases and J by 1 base, with 8 bases between them. The CDR3 sequence is CASSRDSQETQYF. The CDR3 DNA reads TGTGCCAGCAGCCGTGACAGCCAAGAGACCCAGTACTTC.

The chain uses TRBV29-1 and TRBJ2-7; a weak D match, TRBD1 (6 bases). V lost 4 bases, J lost 6 bases, and 16 bases lay in between. CDR1 and CDR2 (germline): SQVTM, ANQGSEA. The CDR3 runs 13 residues. The CDR3 region is CSVGPGHATEQYF. In DNA form, the CDR3 reads TGCAGCGTTGGACCGGGACACGCCACCGAGCAGTACTTC.

V is TRBV7-9 and J is TRBJ1-2, with a weak D call TRBD1 (5 bases). The germline gives CDR1 SEHNR, CDR2 FQNEAQ (reference sequence). V lost 1 base to trimming and J lost 0 bases, with 15 bases between them. The length of the CDR3 is 17 residues. CDR3 nucleotides: TGTGCCAGCAGCTTAGAGGGGCCGGGCCGATCTAACTATGGCTACACCTTC. This translates into CASSLEGPGRSNYGYTF.

V usage is TRBV7-9 and J usage is TRBJ2-2; no reliable D call. The CDR3 contains 14 residues. Trimming removed 1 base at V and 6 bases at J, with 9 bases between. Germline V CDR1 and CDR2: SEHNR, FQNEAQ (reference sequence). CDR3: CASSLDYRSGELFF. The CDR3 nucleotides are TGTGCCAGCAGCTTAGATTACAGATCCGGGGAGCTGTTTTTT.

The chain links TRBV5-1 to TRBJ2-3; no reliable D call. CDR1 is SGHRS and CDR2 is YFSETQ in the germline V gene. The V end lost 0 bases, the J end lost 2 bases, and 13 bases lay between the germline ends. The CDR3 is 16 amino acids. The CDR3 DNA follows: TGCGCCAGCAGCTTGGGAAGCAGCAGTCACACAGATACGCAGTATTTT. Its protein is CASSLGSSSHTDTQYF.

The chain couples TRBV7-6 to TRBJ1-6; the match to TRBD1 covers 9 bases. V dropped 5 bases and J dropped 9; count of bases not matched to a gene: 8. The CDR3 is made up of 15 amino acids. The V gene's germline CDR1 is SGHVS and CDR2 FNYEAQ. The CDR3 nucleotides read TGTGCCAGCAGCCGACGGACAGGGGAGGGTTCACCCCTCCACTTT. Translating gives CASSRRTGEGSPLHF.

DNA for the CDR3: TGTGCCAGCAGCTTAACTAGCGGGGGTAGCTCCTACGAGCAGTACTTC. Translating gives CASSLTSGGSSYEQYF. The chain joins TRBV11-2 to TRBJ2-7; 11 bases match TRBD2. J lost 0 bases, V lost 2 bases, and 3 bases had no gene match. The CDR3 runs 16 residues. Germline V gene data show CDR1 as SGHAT and CDR2 as FQNNGV.

This clone was observed a few times. The gene calls are TRBV10-1 and TRBJ1-4, with TRBD1 matching 8 bases. Germline lookup yields CDR1 WNHNN and CDR2 SYGVQD (reference sequence). V trimming: 6 bases; J trimming: 7 bases; junction bases outside the gene matches: 4. This CDR3 spans 13 amino acids. CDR3 in DNA: TGCGCCAGCAGCCGAGGACAGGGTGAAAAACTGTTTTTT. The encoded protein is CASSRGQGEKLFF.

The chain is built from TRBV6-6 and TRBJ1-2; D unresolved. CDR3 size: 11 residues. Germline CDR1 and CDR2: MNHNY and SVGAGI (reference sequence). V lost 8 bases, J lost 7 bases, and 11 bases lay in between. The CDR3 here is CASSNAIGYTF. The CDR3 DNA reads as TGTGCCAGCTCCAACGCTATTGGCTACACCTTC.

The chain couples TRBV6-5 to TRBJ2-7, with D possibly TRBD2 on 5 matching bases. This CDR3 is built from 14 residues. Germline CDR1 is MNHEY and CDR2 is SVGAGI. The V end was cut by 0 bases, the J end by 6 bases, with 12 bases between. Written as DNA, the CDR3 is TGTGCCAGCAGTTACTCGCGGGTTGGGCTCGAGCAGTACTTC. The encoded protein is CASSYSRVGLEQYF.

V is TRBV10-3 and J is TRBJ2-6; D is possibly TRBD1 or TRBD2 (6 bases each). The CDR3 loop spans 16 amino acids. The germline CDR1 and CDR2 sequences are ENHRY and SYGVKD. V was clipped by 2 bases and J by 0 bases, with 8 bases between them. Here the CDR3 reads CAISEGGHSGANVLTF. As DNA, the CDR3 is TGTGCCATCAGTGAGGGGGGGCACTCTGGGGCCAACGTCCTGACTTTC.

The chain links TRBV7-9 to TRBJ1-6; the D is unclear. The CDR3 extends over 13 amino acids. CDR1 and CDR2 (germline): SEHNR, FQNEAQ (reference sequence). V lost 0 bases, J lost 9 bases, and 6 bases lay in between. The CDR3 spells CASSLAVLSPLHF. CDR3 bases: TGTGCCAGCAGCTTAGCGGTTCTTTCACCCCTCCACTTT.

The chain uses TRBV6-8 and TRBJ1-3; D is unresolved. The germline V gene has CDR1 MNHGY and CDR2 SAAAGT. The CDR3 is made up of 16 amino acids. V lost 6 bases and J lost 0, with 15 bases in between. CDR3 sequence reads: CASSPGVFFSGNTIYF. CDR3 sequence (DNA): TGTGCCAGCAGCCCCGGGGTTTTCTTCTCTGGAAACACCATATATTTT.

The V gene is TRBV30, the J gene TRBJ2-5; D is unresolved. The CDR3 length is 11 residues. The V end lost 2 bases, the J end lost 5 bases, and 6 bases lay between the germline ends. The germline V gene encodes CDR1 GTSNPN and CDR2 SVGIG (reference sequence). The CDR3 loop is CAWSSRETQYF. The CDR3 DNA reads TGTGCCTGGAGTTCGCGGGAGACCCAGTACTTC.

J is TRBJ2-1 and V is TRBV5-1, with TRBD2 matching 9 bases. J was trimmed by 8 bases and V by 0 bases; bases with no gene match: 3. The germline V gene has CDR1 SGHRS and CDR2 YFSETQ. CDR3 length: 14 amino acids. CDR3 region: CASSLVSGSHEQFF. Written as DNA, the CDR3 is TGCGCCAGCAGCTTGGTTAGCGGGAGTCATGAGCAGTTCTTC.

V is TRBV5-5 and J is TRBJ1-1; D is unresolved. Germline CDR1 is SGHKS and CDR2 is YYEKEE (reference sequence). V was clipped by 0 bases and J by 1 base, with 10 bases between them. This CDR3 is built from 15 residues. This CDR3 reads CASSLAVRTNTEAFF. In DNA form, the CDR3 reads TGTGCCAGCAGCTTGGCCGTTAGGACGAACACTGAAGCTTTCTTT.

This clone was picked up one time. The rearrangement links TRBV5-4 to TRBJ2-1; D call uncertain. The CDR3 extends over 12 amino acids. Germline loops: CDR1 SGHNT, CDR2 YYREEE (reference sequence). Trimming took off 0 bases at V and 10 bases at J, with 8 bases between the two ends. The CDR3 region has the DNA TGTGCCAGCAGCTTGGACTCCGGGGAGCAGTTCTTC. Translating it yields CASSLDSGEQFF.